These T cell receptor beta chains were read from a single sample in a study of cytomegalovirus exposure and HLA in healthy donors. Data came from immunoSEQ multiplex PCR; TCRdb stores just in-frame clones and leaves some out. In total, the table holds tens of thousands of clones. The sample taken for sequencing was PBMCs. The receptors originated from a man in his sixties in good health and CMV-seropositive. CDR3s leave out the opening cysteine and the closing phenylalanine or tryptophan. The D gene is left open where the match is weak.

j_call | d_call | v_call | cdr3_aa
TRBJ1-2 | NA | TRBV28 | ASSPTYGYT
TRBJ2-7 | NA | TRBV30 | AWSVQGAGSWY
TRBJ2-7 | NA | TRBV6-1 | ASSEGGPYEQY
TRBJ1-2 | NA | TRBV6-1 | ASSGRGGANYGYT
TRBJ1-5 | NA | TRBV7-9 | ASSPAGSENQPQH
TRBJ2-7 | NA | TRBV2 | ASSEAAYEQY
TRBJ1-3 | NA | TRBV7-9 | ASSPSDGRSGNTIY
TRBJ2-3 | NA | TRBV18 | ASSSEADTQY
TRBJ2-3 | TRBD2 | TRBV4-2 | ASSQRLAASTDTQY
TRBJ2-7 | NA | TRBV4-1 | ASSPGQSSYEQY
TRBJ1-1 | NA | TRBV28 | ASSQSKFTEAF
TRBJ2-2 | TRBD2 | TRBV11-1 | ASSYGLAGSGELF
TRBJ1-3 | TRBD1 | TRBV7-9 | ASSPLWTGITWNTIY
TRBJ1-4 | NA | TRBV5-4 | ASSLGGDEKLF
TRBJ2-1 | TRBD2 | TRBV9 | ASSVSGSDNEQF
TRBJ2-7 | TRBD1 | TRBV4-1 | ASSQGVQGAHEQY
TRBJ1-2 | NA | TRBV7-8 | ASSPRLGGYT
TRBJ2-7 | NA | TRBV4-2 | ASSQDRQRSTYEQY
TRBJ2-7 | TRBD1 | TRBV5-1 | ASSDRTGAGEQY
TRBJ1-4 | NA | TRBV29-1 | SVEIYGANEKLF
TRBJ1-2 | TRBD1 | TRBV18 | ASSRDRVNYGYT
TRBJ2-5 | TRBD2 | TRBV5-8 | ASSLRQREEKETQY
TRBJ2-7 | NA | TRBV6-6 | ASSYAQGKGAYEQY
TRBJ2-5 | NA | TRBV18 | ASSPRNSTETQY
TRBJ1-2 | TRBD1 | TRBV5-6 | ASSLVQGATYGYT
TRBJ2-7 | TRBD2 | TRBV6-1 | ASSVAGGTYEQY
TRBJ1-1 | TRBD1 | TRBV7-9 | ASSSTGGITEAF
TRBJ1-1 | NA | TRBV4-1 | ASSHPGRTGAEAF
TRBJ2-7 | NA | TRBV5-1 | ASSSDPGYEQY
TRBJ2-7 | NA | TRBV19 | ASSLDRAGEQY
TRBJ2-7 | TRBD2 | TRBV5-6 | ASSLSGWVWRSGRGEQY
TRBJ2-5 | TRBD1 | TRBV7-9 | ASSPGQFETQY
TRBJ1-5 | TRBD1 | TRBV2 | ASSRQGGDQPQH
TRBJ2-1 | NA | TRBV28 | ARGDEQF
TRBJ2-7 | NA | TRBV5-1 | ASSLEASVGSEQY
TRBJ2-1 | NA | TRBV5-5 | ASSRGTSPYEQF
TRBJ1-2 | TRBD1 | TRBV7-9 | ASSQGDRLWGYT
TRBJ2-5 | NA | TRBV5-4 | ATRRDNEETQY
TRBJ2-5 | NA | TRBV18 | ASSPQTPVETQY
TRBJ2-7 | TRBD1 | TRBV7-9 | ASSSGTAFYEQY
TRBJ2-7 | NA | TRBV5-1 | ASSLDRIAGEQY
TRBJ2-5 | NA | TRBV11-2 | ATGERLQETQY
TRBJ2-1 | NA | TRBV11-2 | ASSLDQAGQVFGQF
TRBJ1-1 | NA | TRBV7-9 | ASSSPTSMNTEAF
TRBJ2-7 | TRBD1 | TRBV7-9 | ASSLVRDRDYEQY